These 25 T cell receptor beta chains were sequenced from one sample in a study of blood T cell repertoires in COVID-19. Clones were read by immunoSEQ multiplex PCR, and TCRdb kept only the in-frame ones, dropping some. The data hold 60,000 to 65,000 clones, with roughly 90% observed a single time. Sequencing used peripheral blood. The receptors here all came from a man aged 50 or older with active COVID-19.

V is TRBV10-3 and J is TRBJ1-2; D not certain. V was trimmed by 2 bases and J by 3 bases, leaving 7 bases between them. In germline, CDR1 is ENHRY, CDR2 SYGVKD. This CDR3 is 13 amino acids long. CDR3 region: CAISEQWHYGYTF. In nucleotides, the CDR3 is TGTGCCATCAGTGAGCAATGGCACTATGGCTACACCTTC.

The CDR3 spells CASSSLLKLGGSTDTQYF. Here the CDR3 DNA reads TGTGCCAGCAGCTCCCTCCTCAAACTGGGGGGTAGCACAGATACGCAGTATTTT. The chain links TRBV11-2 to TRBJ2-3; a possible D gene is TRBD2 (6 bases). Trimming pared 4 bases from V and 0 bases from J, leaving 20 bases between. The CDR3 length is 18 residues. Germline V gene sequence: CDR1 SGHAT, CDR2 FQNNGV.

The chain uses TRBV11-2 and TRBJ1-2, with a tentative D call TRBD1 (6 bases). The CDR3 covers 13 residues. Germline assignment: CDR1 SGHAT and CDR2 FQNNGV. V lost 1 base to trimming and J lost 5 bases, with 8 bases between them. CDR3 region: CASSLVRGYGYTF. The CDR3 coding sequence is TGTGCCAGCAGCTTAGTTAGGGGGTATGGCTACACCTTC.

This chain connects TRBV19 to TRBJ2-1; 7 nucleotides agree with TRBD1. Trimming at V came to 4 bases and at J to 0 bases, leaving 9 bases not matched to a gene. The V gene's germline CDR1 is LNHDA and CDR2 SQIVND (reference sequence). There are 17 residues in the CDR3. CDR3 sequence: CASSTRTGRSSYNEQFF. CDR3 in DNA: TGTGCCAGTAGTACCCGGACAGGTAGGAGCTCCTACAATGAGCAGTTCTTC.

The rearrangement uses TRBV5-6 and TRBJ2-5; D might be TRBD2 (5 bases). This CDR3 has 15 residues. V lost 4 bases, J lost 5 bases, and 18 bases lay in between. Germline V lookup: CDR1 SGHDT, CDR2 YYEEEE. The CDR3 DNA reads as TGTGCCAGCAGCCCGGGGTTGGCGGAGTGGGAGACCCAGTACTTC. It codes for CASSPGLAEWETQYF.

This chain uses TRBV23-1 with TRBJ2-1; unclear D gene. TRBV23-1 is sorted into the ORF group, with uncertain function. The CDR3 runs 12 residues. CDR3: CAGSPRNNEQFF. CDR3 nucleotides: TGCGCTGGAAGTCCCAGGAACAATGAGCAGTTCTTC.

V is TRBV30 and J is TRBJ2-7; the match to TRBD2 covers 7 bases. Germline V CDR1 and CDR2: GTSNPN, SVGIG (reference sequence). This CDR3 is built from 12 residues. The CDR3 region has the DNA TGTGCGGGGAGGGGCAGCTCCTACGAGCAGTACTTC. This gives the protein CAGRGSSYEQYF.

The CDR3 spells CASSLDGGTSDTQYF. The CDR3 DNA reads as TGTGCCAGCAGCTTAGACGGTGGTACGTCAGATACGCAGTATTTT. The V gene is TRBV11-3, the J gene TRBJ2-3, with D uncertain. V lost 0 bases to trimming and J lost 4 bases, with 11 bases between them. Germline CDR1 is SGHNT and CDR2 is YENEEA. The CDR3 is made up of 15 amino acids.

The chain joins TRBV6-6 to TRBJ2-2; D unresolved. V lost 0 bases and J 7 bases, leaving 12 bases between the germline ends. Germline CDR1 MNHNY, CDR2 SVGAGI (reference sequence). The CDR3 totals 15 residues. CDR3 nucleotide sequence: TGTGCCAGCAGTTACTCGAGGCTAGACGGCGGGGAGCTGTTTTTT. It translates to CASSYSRLDGGELFF.

The genes are TRBV28 and TRBJ1-1; D is undetermined. CDR3 length: 11 residues. Trimming removed 6 bases at V and 1 base at J, with 3 bases between. CDR1 is MDHEN and CDR2 is SYDVKM in the germline V gene. CDR3 nucleotides: TGTGCCAGCAGGGCGAACACTGAAGCTTTCTTT. Translated: CASRANTEAFF.

The V call is TRBV7-3, the J call TRBJ1-1, with TRBD1 as a possible D gene (6 bases). The V gene's germline CDR1 is SGHTA and CDR2 FQGTGA. Trimming left V 1 base short and J 6 bases short, with 12 bases between. This CDR3 contains 14 residues. CDR3 nucleotides: TGTGCCAGCAGCTTAAAAGCGGGGGCTTCTGAAGCTTTCTTT. Translated: CASSLKAGASEAFF.

This chain connects TRBV10-3 to TRBJ2-3, with 8 bases lining up with TRBD2. The CDR3 spans 12 residues. From germline, CDR1 is ENHRY and CDR2 SYGVKD. The junction had 0 bases not matched to a gene; V was cut back by 9 bases and J by 1 base. Written as DNA, the CDR3 is TGTGCCATAGCGGGGGGCACAGATACGCAGTATTTT. Translating it yields CAIAGGTDTQYF.

The chain couples TRBV23-1 to TRBJ2-2, with 10 bases aligning to TRBD2. TRBV23-1 is reported as an ORF; its role is uncertain. The CDR3 sequence is 17 residues long. The V and J ends lost 0 bases and 5 bases, in that order; junction bases with no gene match: 6. The CDR3 is CASSQSEAGGRTGELFF. DNA of the CDR3: TGCGCCAGCAGTCAATCAGAAGCGGGGGGGCGTACCGGGGAGCTGTTTTTT.

This clone was counted only a few times. The chain links TRBV29-1 to TRBJ2-7; no reliable D call. The length of the CDR3 is 16 residues. Germline V gene sequence: CDR1 SQVTM, CDR2 ANQGSEA. V shed 1 base and J shed 0 bases, with 16 bases lying between them. The CDR3 coding sequence is TGCAGCGTTGAAGCCTTTGTAAGTAGTAGCTCCTACGAGCAGTACTTC. The encoded protein is CSVEAFVSSSSYEQYF.

The V call is TRBV7-2, the J call TRBJ2-6; a weak D match, TRBD1 (6 bases). The CDR3 length is 16 residues. CDR1 is SGHTA, CDR2 FQGNSA, per germline. V was pared by 3 bases and J by 0 bases, with 9 bases between. This chain's CDR3 is CASSLRTVSGANVLTF. CDR3 DNA sequence: TGTGCCAGCAGCTTGAGGACAGTCTCTGGGGCCAACGTCCTGACTTTC. Filled out from reference TRBV7-2 and TRBJ2-6, the complete variable domain reads GAGVSQSPSNKVTEKGKDVELRCDPISGHTALYWYRQSLGQGLEFLIYFQGNSAPDKSGLPSDRFSAERTGGSVSTLTIQRTQQEDSAVYLCASSLRTVSGANVLTFGAGSRLTVL.

Here the CDR3 DNA reads TGTGCCAGCAGTCCACCTTTTAGCGGGGGGGGCCTCAGAAGGAACATTCAGTACTTC. Its translation: CASSPPFSGGGLRRNIQYF. The gene calls are TRBV6-2 or TRBV6-3 and TRBJ2-4; 11 nucleotides match TRBD2. CDR1 and CDR2 (germline): MNHEY, SVGEGT. J lost 7 bases, V lost 5 bases, and 19 bases had no gene match. The CDR3 contains 19 residues.

The V and J genes are TRBV27 and TRBJ2-1; 11 nucleotides line up with TRBD2. CDR3 length equals 15 residues. Losses at the gene ends were 4 bases for V and 7 bases for J; bases not matched to a gene: 6. Germline-derived CDR1 and CDR2 are MNHEY and SMNVEV (reference sequence). In DNA, the CDR3 is TGTGCCAGCAGTTCCTTAGCGGGGGGGGGTAATGAGCAGTTCTTC. It translates to CASSSLAGGGNEQFF.

The chain recombines TRBV19 with TRBJ1-2; 7 nucleotides match TRBD1. This CDR3 region has 15 residues. Germline V CDR1 and CDR2: LNHDA, SQIVND (reference sequence). V lost 4 bases to trimming and J lost 2 bases; unmatched junction nucleotides: 7. The CDR3 reads CASSTWDSRNYGYTF. CDR3 DNA sequence: TGTGCCAGTAGTACATGGGACAGCAGGAACTATGGCTACACCTTC.

As concerns this clone: One end of the junction does not line up with germline, which may come from a read error. V is TRBV3-1 (or the pseudogene TRBV3-2) and J is TRBJ2-5, with D tentatively TRBD2 (6 bases). The V gene's germline CDR1 is LGHDT and CDR2 YNNKEL (reference sequence). There are 15 residues in the CDR3. CDR3 bases: TGTGCCAGTAGTCCACGGGGGATGGTGCAAGAGGCCCAGTACTTC. Amino acids: CASSPRGMVQEAQYF.

The chain has TRBV5-1 and TRBJ1-2; TRBD1 aligns across 7 bases. Germline V gene data show CDR1 as SGHRS and CDR2 as YFSETQ. With 0 bases clipped from V and 13 bases from J, the junction kept 12 bases outside the gene matches. This CDR3 is 14 amino acids long. CDR3 coding DNA: TGCGCCAGCAGCTTGGCCTCGGACCTGACAGGGCTCACCTTC. It translates to CASSLASDLTGLTF.

V and J are TRBV27 and TRBJ1-2; 8 nucleotides match TRBD1. Germline loops: CDR1 MNHEY, CDR2 SMNVEV (reference sequence). Unmatched junction bases numbered 7, after V lost 5 bases and J lost 8 bases. The CDR3 runs to 13 residues. The CDR3 sequence: CASSRPGGGGYTF. DNA for the CDR3: TGTGCCAGCAGTCGACCAGGGGGCGGGGGCTACACCTTC.

V usage is TRBV7-8 and J usage is TRBJ2-3; maybe TRBD2 (6 bases). V lost 0 bases, J lost 6 bases, and 10 bases lay in between. CDR3 length: 14 residues. From germline, CDR1 is SGHVS and CDR2 FQNEAQ. The CDR3 DNA sequence: TGTGCCAGCAGCTTAGCGCTAGCGTTGGATACGCAGTATTTT. This codes for CASSLALALDTQYF.

This chain joins TRBV9 and TRBJ2-5; 9 nucleotides agree with TRBD1. J was trimmed by 5 bases and V by 4 bases; bases with no gene match: 12. The CDR3 totals 16 residues. Germline CDR1 and CDR2: SGDLS and YYNGEE. CDR3 DNA sequence: TGTGCCAGCAGCCAAATCGACAGGGGGGTATTGGAGACCCAGTACTTC. This sequence encodes CASSQIDRGVLETQYF. The whole variable domain, remainder taken from reference TRBV9 and TRBJ2-5, is DSGVTQTPKHLITATGQRVTLRCSPRSGDLSVYWYQQSLDQGLQFLIQYYNGEERAKGNILERFSAQQFPDLHSELNLSSLELGDSALYFCASSQIDRGVLETQYFGPGTRLLVL.

The chain has TRBV27 and TRBJ2-3; D is uncertain. Looked up from germline, CDR1 is MNHEY and CDR2 is SMNVEV (reference sequence). V shed 2 bases and J shed 1 base, with 7 bases lying between them. The CDR3 loop spans 14 amino acids. DNA for the CDR3: TGTGCCAGCAGTTTAAAAGGAGGCACAGATACGCAGTATTTT. Protein product: CASSLKGGTDTQYF.

The CDR3, as DNA: TGTGCCAGCAGCTCGGGACAGGGCCAAGAGACCCAGTACTTC. Amino acid sequence: CASSSGQGQETQYF. This chain joins TRBV5-8 and TRBJ2-5, with TRBD1 identical over 9 bases. With V trimmed by 3 bases and J by 1 base, 1 base remained unmatched. The CDR3 has 14 residues. Per germline, CDR1 SGHTS and CDR2 YDEGEE.